This T cell receptor (beta chain) was obtained from a study of OX40 agonist ivuxolimab in advanced cancers. Autoimmune disease history or systemic immunosuppression excluded patients. The protocol was immunoSEQ multiplex PCR, while the TCRdb copy is restricted to in-frame clones and leaves out a portion. The sample shows some 100,000 clones, around 93% of them seen only once. This receptor was obtained from an adult with an advanced solid tumor such as melanoma, head and neck, liver or kidney cancer. The starting material was CD4+ or CD8+ T cells sorted from blood, obtained in a trial of the OX40 agonist ivuxolimab.

CDR3 amino acids: CASNERSYEQYF. DNA of the CDR3: TGTGCCAGCAACGAGCGTTCCTACGAGCAGTACTTC. The chain uses TRBV6-4 and TRBJ2-7; no firm D call. Germline assignment: CDR1 MRHNA and CDR2 SNTAGT. The CDR3 contains 12 residues. Trimming left V 7 bases short and J 1 base short, with 8 bases between.